These 2 T cell receptor beta chains originate from one sample sequenced in a study of technical replicates of blood from a few donors. The assay was immunoSEQ multiplex PCR, and TCRdb's table has in-frame clones only and misses some. The sample lists about 83,000 clones; around nine tenths were seen once. Material: T cells isolated from PBMCs. These receptors were collected from a human donor in good health.

The DNA of the CDR3 is TGTGCCAGCTCGGGACTAGCGGGAGGGGGCCTTAGAAATGAGCAGTTCTTC. It specifies CASSGLAGGGLRNEQFF. V and J are TRBV9 and TRBJ2-1, with TRBD2 matching over 16 bases. The germline V gene encodes CDR1 SGDLS and CDR2 YYNGEE. Trimming removed 7 bases from V and 7 bases from J; junction bases left unmatched: 11. CDR3 length: 17 amino acids.

The chain recombines TRBV21-1 with TRBJ2-7; the D call in the table, TRBD2, was not verified against the DNA. TRBV21-1 is deemed a pseudogene. The CDR3 loop spans 14 amino acids. CDR3 coding DNA: TGTGCCAGCCGGACTAGCGGGAGTAGGTACGAGCAGTACTTC. It yields the protein CASRTSGSRYEQYF.